These 7 T cell receptor beta chains share one sample of origin, sequenced in a study of blood T cells in healthy people across ages. Together with a sample-barcoded 5' primer, a J-beta primer mix was included in a second PCR lasting about 7 to 12 cycles. One entry per CDR3 protein results from TCRdb running MiXCR on the 5' RACE reads. Among 730,000 or so distinct CDR3 sequences listed, less than 45% were seen once. The sample consisted of blood. These receptors were collected from a man older than 75 in good health.

This clonotype was counted only a few times. The chain combines TRBV2 with TRBJ2-1; D possibly corresponds to TRBD2 (6 bases). Germline-derived CDR1 and CDR2 are SNHLY and FYNNEI. The CDR3 runs 14 residues. The V end was cut by 6 bases, the J end by 0 bases, with 9 bases between. The DNA of the CDR3 is TGTGCCAGCAGGGGGGACTTCTCCTACAATGAGCAGTTCTTC. Protein: CASRGDFSYNEQFF.

This clonotype was seen at least ten times. The chain employs TRBV29-1 and TRBJ2-7; 10 bases line up with TRBD1. The CDR3 totals 13 residues. The germline V gene encodes CDR1 SQVTM and CDR2 ANQGSEA. V lost 6 bases, J lost 7 bases, and 9 bases stayed unmatched. The CDR3: CSVGTGEVREQYF. The DNA for the CDR3 is TGCAGCGTCGGGACAGGGGAGGTACGGGAGCAGTACTTC.

Remarks on this clonotype: One base away lies a much larger clone, so this may be a sequencing read error. This chain connects TRBV7-8 to TRBJ2-7; a possible D gene is TRBD2 (6 bases). This CDR3 has 14 amino acids. Germline V gene sequence: CDR1 SGHVS, CDR2 FQNEAQ. V was trimmed by 2 bases and J by 1 base, leaving 9 bases between them. CDR3 loop: CASSLRGRSYEQYF. The CDR3 region has the DNA TGTGCCAGCAGCTTACGGGGGAGGTCCTACGAGCAGTACTTC.

V usage is TRBV9 and J usage is TRBJ2-7; 7 bases agree with TRBD2. The end of the DNA fits TRBJ2-5 better, so the J call may be wrong. Germline-derived CDR1 and CDR2 are SGDLS and YYNGEE. CDR3 length: 15 amino acids. The CDR3 spells CASSVFGEGFETQYF. The CDR3 region has the DNA TGTGCCAGCAGCGTATTTGGGGAGGGTTTCGAGACCCAGTACTTC.

This clonotype was counted between two and nine times. This rearrangement joins TRBV21-1 to TRBJ2-7; the listed D gene, TRBD2, was not tested against the DNA. TRBV21-1 is a known pseudogene. CDR3 length: 14 amino acids. The CDR3: CASHTPTRRHEQYF. The CDR3 region has the DNA TGTGCCAGCCACACACCCACTAGACGCCACGAGCAGTACTTC.

The sample holds many counts of this clonotype. The chain uses TRBV5-1 and TRBJ2-3; the D call may be TRBD1 or TRBD2 (5 bases each). The CDR3 length is 18 residues. Between the trimmed V and J ends, which lost 4 bases and 4 bases, there was a span of 25 bases. The germline V gene encodes CDR1 SGHRS and CDR2 YFSETQ. Here the CDR3 reads CASSPRPRGGGKADTQYF. CDR3 coding DNA: TGCGCCAGCAGCCCTAGACCGAGGGGTGGGGGAAAGGCAGATACGCAGTATTTT.

About this clonotype itself: With a much larger clone just one base away, this may be a read error. This rearrangement joins TRBV5-1 to TRBJ2-7, with D perhaps matching TRBD1 (6 bases). Germline assignment: CDR1 SGHRS and CDR2 YFSETQ. The CDR3 loop spans 15 amino acids. CDR3 sequence reads: CANSLVGTTSYEQYF. The DNA of the CDR3 is TGCGCCAACAGCTTGGTCGGGACAACCTCCTACGAGCAGTACTTC.